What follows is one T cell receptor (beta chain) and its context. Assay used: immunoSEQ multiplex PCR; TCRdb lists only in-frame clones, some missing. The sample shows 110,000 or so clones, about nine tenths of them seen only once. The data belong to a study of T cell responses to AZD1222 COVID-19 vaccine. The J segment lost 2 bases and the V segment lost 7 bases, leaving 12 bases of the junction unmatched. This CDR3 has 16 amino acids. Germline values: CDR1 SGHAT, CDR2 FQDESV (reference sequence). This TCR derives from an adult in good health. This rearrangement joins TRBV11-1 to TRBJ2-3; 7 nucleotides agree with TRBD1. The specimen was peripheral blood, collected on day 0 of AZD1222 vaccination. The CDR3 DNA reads TGTGCCAGCACCGGAATTAGGGACAGCTCCACAGATACGCAGTATTTT. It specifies CASTGIRDSSTDTQYF.